A single T cell receptor beta chain is shown here with its context. These data come from a study of blood T cell repertoires in COVID-19. The CDR3 has 16 residues. Germline lookup yields CDR1 KGHSH and CDR2 LQKENI. Trimming pared 2 bases from V and 0 bases from J, leaving 10 bases between. Per the original data handling: Reference gene primers were amplified, and this amplification served to estimate nucleated cell counts. Profiled with immunoSEQ multiplex PCR; TCRdb holds only in-frame clones, not every one. V, J and clone size were drawn from that table, and D and trimming were deduced from the DNA. This sample has roughly 45,000 clones, with about nine tenths found just once.

This receptor was taken from a human donor in a cohort sampled during active COVID-19. Sequences were obtained from peripheral blood. The chain combines TRBV18 with TRBJ1-4; tentative D call: TRBD1 (5 bases). The chain's CDR3 is CASSPTAGSTNEKLFF. DNA of the CDR3: TGTGCCAGCTCACCAACCGCAGGGTCAACTAATGAAAAACTGTTTTTT.